The 26 T cell receptor beta chains in this list originate from one sample, sequenced in a study of blood T cell repertoires in COVID-19. Here immunoSEQ multiplex PCR was the method, and the copy in TCRdb shows in-frame clones only, minus some. This sample has 200,000 to 250,000 clones; under 90% occur once, and the top ten carry over 15%. The sample comprised peripheral blood. These receptors all stem from a woman of 80 years or more with active or convalescent COVID-19.

Only one count was recorded for this clone. The rearrangement uses TRBV10-3 and TRBJ1-3; no clear D. The CDR3 has 15 amino acids. Trimming shortened V by 10 bases and J by 0 bases, and 16 bases separated the two germline ends. The V gene's germline CDR1 is ENHRY and CDR2 SYGVKD. The CDR3 loop reads CATSPGGLSGNTIYF. CDR3 DNA: TGTGCCACCTCTCCGGGAGGGCTCTCTGGAAACACCATATATTTT.

DNA for the CDR3: TGTGCCTGGAGTGTATCAGGGGCAATAAACGAGCAGTACTTC. Protein sequence: CAWSVSGAINEQYF. This sequence joins TRBV30 and TRBJ2-7, with D possibly TRBD1 on 6 matching bases. The V end was cut by 0 bases, the J end by 5 bases, with 14 bases between. Germline V gene lookup returns CDR1 GTSNPN and CDR2 SVGIG (reference sequence). This CDR3 comprises 14 residues.

The chain carries TRBV5-6 and TRBJ2-7, with D perhaps TRBD2 (6 bases). The CDR3 extends over 13 amino acids. Trimming pared 2 bases from V and 6 bases from J, leaving 12 bases between. Germline assignment: CDR1 SGHDT and CDR2 YYEEEE. In DNA form, the CDR3 reads TGTGCCAGCAGCTTCGGGGGTTCGGGCGAGCAGTACTTC. It codes for CASSFGGSGEQYF. Full variable domain (rest looked up from reference TRBV5-6 and TRBJ2-7): DAGVTQSPTHLIKTRGQQVTLRCSPKSGHDTVSWYQQALGQGPQFIFQYYEEEERQRGNFPDRFSGHQFPNYSSELNVNALLLGDSALYLCASSFGGSGEQYFGPGTRLTVT.

On this clone: Distinct nucleotide sequences in the sample also encode this CDR3. The chain joins TRBV9 to TRBJ2-5; tentatively, D is TRBD1 (6 bases). This CDR3 spans 14 amino acids. Germline assignment: CDR1 SGDLS and CDR2 YYNGEE. Trimming removed 0 bases at V and 3 bases at J, with 9 bases between. CDR3 region: CASSVAGAEETQYF. In DNA, the CDR3 is TGTGCCAGCAGCGTAGCAGGGGCGGAAGAGACCCAGTACTTC.

The chain combines TRBV28 with TRBJ2-5, with 10 bases identical to TRBD2. CDR1 and CDR2 (germline): MDHEN, SYDVKM. The CDR3 totals 14 residues. The V segment lost 5 bases and the J segment 3 bases; nucleotides outside the gene matches: 3. The CDR3 nucleotides read TGTGCCAGCAGTCTCCTAGCGGGGGAAGAGACCCAGTACTTC. It yields the protein CASSLLAGEETQYF.

The rearrangement joins TRBV2 to TRBJ1-6; no reliable D call. This CDR3 region has 13 residues. V was trimmed by 3 bases and J by 10 bases, leaving 10 bases between them. Per germline, CDR1 SNHLY and CDR2 FYNNEI. Here the CDR3 DNA reads TGTGCCAGCAGTGAGTCGGGTGACTCACCCCTCCACTTT. Its protein product is CASSESGDSPLHF.

The chain uses TRBV28 and TRBJ2-7, with D perhaps TRBD1 (5 bases). The CDR3 is 13 amino acids. V gave up 2 bases and J gave up 4 bases, with 9 bases separating them. The germline V gene has CDR1 MDHEN and CDR2 SYDVKM. The CDR3, as DNA: TGTGCCAGCAGTTTAAACAGGCCTTACGAGCAGTACTTC. The encoded protein is CASSLNRPYEQYF.

The V gene is TRBV5-1, the J gene TRBJ2-1, with a tentative D call TRBD2 (5 bases). Germline CDR1 reads SGHRS; CDR2 reads YFSETQ. Trimming removed 0 bases from V and 5 bases from J, with 15 bases in between. The CDR3 has 16 amino acids. CDR3 amino acids: CASSLGRGLGDNEQFF. The CDR3 nucleotides read TGCGCCAGCAGCTTGGGCCGTGGACTCGGAGACAATGAGCAGTTCTTC.

As regards this clone: At one end, the junction sequence differs from germline, possibly due to a read error. This sequence joins TRBV25-1 and TRBJ2-1; tentative D call: TRBD2 (6 bases). CDR1 is MGHDK, CDR2 SYGVNS, per germline. The CDR3 runs to 17 residues. The CDR3 is CASSSKRGGNSYSEQFF. Written as DNA, the CDR3 is TGTGCCAGCAGCTCGAAAAGAGGAGGGAACAGTTACAGTGAGCAGTTCTTC.

The rearrangement uses TRBV11-1 and TRBJ2-3, with a weak D call TRBD1 (5 bases). CDR1 and CDR2 from the germline V gene are SGHAT and FQDESV (reference sequence). This CDR3 has 14 residues. Trimming stripped 2 bases from V and 6 bases from J, with 12 bases between. The CDR3 DNA reads as TGTGCCAGCAGCTTAAGGGGTGATGGGGATACGCAGTATTTT. It translates to CASSLRGDGDTQYF.

This rearrangement joins TRBV5-1 to TRBJ2-5; 7 positions agree with TRBD1. CDR1 is SGHRS and CDR2 is YFSETQ in the germline V gene. This CDR3 region has 14 residues. The J segment lost 2 bases and the V segment lost 4 bases, leaving 5 bases of the junction unmatched. CDR3 region: CASSRRGFQETQYF. The CDR3 region has the DNA TGCGCCAGCAGCCGCAGGGGGTTTCAAGAGACCCAGTACTTC. Full variable domain (outside the CDR3, taken from reference TRBV5-1 and TRBJ2-5): KAGVTQTPRYLIKTRGQQVTLSCSPISGHRSVSWYQQTPGQGLQFLFEYFSETQRNKGNFPGRFSGRQFSNSRSEMNVSTLELGDSALYLCASSRRGFQETQYFGPGTRLLVL.

This clone was detected only once. The chain links TRBV7-2 to TRBJ2-4; D is possibly TRBD2 (5 bases). The germline V and J ends were trimmed by 5 bases and 0 bases, with 14 bases remaining between them. The germline V gene has CDR1 SGHTA and CDR2 FQGNSA. This CDR3 region has 16 residues. The CDR3 here is CASSRGYSGAKNIQYF. In nucleotides, the CDR3 is TGTGCCAGCAGCCGGGGTTATTCGGGAGCCAAAAACATTCAGTACTTC.

In this sample, this clone turned up a few times. CDR3 protein: CASSPTGGRGTQYF. In nucleotides, the CDR3 is TGTGCCAGCAGCCCGACGGGGGGCCGCGGGACCCAGTACTTC. V usage is TRBV7-2 and J usage is TRBJ2-5, with a tentative D call TRBD2 (7 bases). V was trimmed by 5 bases and J by 7 bases, leaving 17 bases between them. CDR1 is SGHTA and CDR2 is FQGNSA in the germline V gene. The CDR3 spans 14 residues.

This clone was observed a handful of times. The chain recombines TRBV29-1 with TRBJ1-2, with 7 bases that match TRBD1. V gave up 3 bases and J gave up 3 bases; unmatched junction bases: 10. CDR1 and CDR2 (germline): SQVTM, ANQGSEA. The CDR3 is 15 residues long. CDR3 bases: TGCAGCGTTGATGGCACAGCAGGGGGTTACTATGGCTACACCTTC. It translates to CSVDGTAGGYYGYTF.

This sequence joins TRBV10-3 and TRBJ1-2; a weak D match, TRBD1 (6 bases). The germline V gene encodes CDR1 ENHRY and CDR2 SYGVKD. V was trimmed by 3 bases and J by 6 bases, leaving 11 bases between them. This CDR3 spans 13 amino acids. The CDR3 bases are TGTGCCATCAGTGAAGGGCAGGGGAATGGCTACACCTTC. Residues: CAISEGQGNGYTF.

This clone was recorded only once. The chain recombines TRBV6-2 or TRBV6-3 with TRBJ2-2, with D possibly TRBD1 on 6 matching bases. The germline V and J ends were trimmed by 0 bases and 1 base, with 12 bases remaining between them. Germline V gene lookup returns CDR1 MNHEY and CDR2 SVGEGT. The length of the CDR3 is 17 residues. DNA of the CDR3: TGTGCCAGCAGTTACTCTGGACGACAGGTGAACACCGGGGAGCTGTTTTTT. Protein product: CASSYSGRQVNTGELFF.

Only a few counts were recorded for this clone. The chain employs TRBV7-2 and TRBJ1-1; D might be TRBD1 (5 bases). Germline V gene data show CDR1 as SGHTA and CDR2 as FQGNSA. This CDR3 comprises 16 residues. Trimming left V 9 bases short and J 5 bases short, with 25 bases between. The DNA of the CDR3 is TGTGCCAGTAACCCAAGGGCCCAGGGCGGGGAGACTGAAGCTTTCTTT. Translation: CASNPRAQGGETEAFF.

The gene calls are TRBV5-1 and TRBJ2-5, with 8 nucleotides matching TRBD2. Unmatched junction bases numbered 3, after V lost 4 bases and J lost 1 base. Per germline, CDR1 SGHRS and CDR2 YFSETQ. The CDR3 covers 14 residues. The CDR3 sequence is CASSVLAAQETQYF. In DNA form, the CDR3 reads TGCGCCAGCAGCGTACTAGCGGCCCAAGAGACCCAGTACTTC.

This clone was counted between two and nine times. The chain combines TRBV28 with TRBJ2-3; 11 bases are a match to TRBD2. With V trimmed by 5 bases and J by 4 bases, 14 bases remained unmatched. From germline, CDR1 is MDHEN and CDR2 SYDVKM. The length of the CDR3 is 18 residues. The CDR3 DNA is TGTGCCAGCAGTCTTTGGACCCGACTAGCGGGGAGGGCAGATACGCAGTATTTT. This encodes CASSLWTRLAGRADTQYF. The full variable domain, with the rest looked up from reference TRBV28 and TRBJ2-3, is DVKVTQSSRYLVKRTGEKVFLECVQDMDHENMFWYRQDPGLGLRLIYFSYDVKMKEKGDIPEGYSVSREKKERFSLILESASTNQTSMYLCASSLWTRLAGRADTQYFGPGTRLTVL.

This clone was detected only a few times. This chain joins TRBV19 and TRBJ2-1; 12 bases are shared with TRBD1. Looked up from germline, CDR1 is LNHDA and CDR2 is SQIVND (reference sequence). The CDR3 runs 15 residues. V dropped 3 bases and J dropped 8; count of bases not matched to a gene: 5. DNA of the CDR3: TGTGCCAGTAGTATTTGGGGACAGGGGGCCGATGAGCAGTTCTTC. Amino acids: CASSIWGQGADEQFF. The full variable domain, with the rest looked up from reference TRBV19 and TRBJ2-1, is DGGITQSPKYLFRKEGQNVTLSCEQNLNHDAMYWYRQDPGQGLRLIYYSQIVNDFQKGDIAEGYSVSREKKESFPLTVTSAQKNPTAFYLCASSIWGQGADEQFFGPGTRLTVL.

The chain uses TRBV5-4 and TRBJ1-4; 8 bases map to TRBD1. V shed 3 bases and J 5 bases; nucleotides not matched to a gene: 6. This CDR3 is built from 15 residues. In germline, CDR1 is SGHNT, CDR2 YYREEE (reference sequence). The chain's CDR3 is CASSSRGPGNEKLFF. Written as DNA, the CDR3 is TGTGCCAGCAGCTCCAGGGGGCCGGGAAATGAAAAACTGTTTTTT.

This clone was counted a single time. The chain joins TRBV15 to TRBJ2-4; tentative D call: TRBD2 (5 bases). CDR1 is LNHNV and CDR2 is YYDKDF in the germline V gene (reference sequence). The CDR3 totals 16 residues. The V gene lost 0 bases and the J gene lost 11 bases, with 20 bases spanning the gap. The CDR3 loop reads CATSRDFDGVKVVQYF. The DNA for the CDR3 is TGTGCCACCAGCAGAGATTTTGACGGGGTTAAGGTCGTTCAGTACTTC.

The rearrangement links TRBV2 to TRBJ1-2; D possibly corresponds to TRBD1 (6 bases). Between the trimmed V and J ends, which lost 4 bases and 6 bases, there was a span of 15 bases. Germline V gene data show CDR1 as SNHLY and CDR2 as FYNNEI. The CDR3 is 14 amino acids. The DNA for the CDR3 is TGTGCCAGCAGTGGGGAACAGGGAATTGATGGCTACACCTTC. Translation gives CASSGEQGIDGYTF.

V and J are TRBV7-9 and TRBJ2-5; 7 nucleotides align to TRBD2. The CDR3 totals 12 residues. V lost 5 bases, J lost 7 bases, and 4 bases stayed unmatched. Germline V gene lookup returns CDR1 SEHNR and CDR2 FQNEAQ (reference sequence). The CDR3 region is CASSRGDGTQYF. The CDR3 nucleotides are TGTGCCAGCAGCCGGGGGGACGGGACCCAGTACTTC.

CDR3 loop: CSVDRDSTDTQYF. CDR3 DNA: TGCAGCGTTGATCGGGATAGCACAGATACGCAGTATTTT. The rearrangement uses TRBV29-1 and TRBJ2-3; a possible D gene is TRBD2 (5 bases). The germline CDR1 and CDR2 sequences are SQVTM and ANQGSEA. The CDR3 is made up of 13 amino acids. Trimming removed 3 bases at V and 0 bases at J, with 7 bases between.

The V call is TRBV9, the J call TRBJ2-5, with TRBD1 identical over 7 bases. Germline trimming cut 2 bases from V and 4 bases from J; bases unmatched to any gene: 2. Germline assignment: CDR1 SGDLS and CDR2 YYNGEE. The CDR3 extends over 13 amino acids. CDR3 DNA: TGTGCCAGCAGCGTCGGGACAGCAGAGACCCAGTACTTC. This codes for CASSVGTAETQYF. The full variable domain, with the rest looked up from reference TRBV9 and TRBJ2-5, is DSGVTQTPKHLITATGQRVTLRCSPRSGDLSVYWYQQSLDQGLQFLIQYYNGEERAKGNILERFSAQQFPDLHSELNLSSLELGDSALYFCASSVGTAETQYFGPGTRLLVL.